This T cell receptor (beta chain) was captured by sequencing in a study of vaccination effects on CD4 cells after COVID-19. As for this clone: Its cognate antigen is unknown.

The CDR3 is 12 amino acids. Trimming removed 8 bases from V and 4 bases from J, with 9 bases in between. Germline CDR1 MDHEN, CDR2 SYDVKM. When ten to eleven days of culture had elapsed, CD4+ T cells were isolated. BNT162b2 vaccine or mRNA-1273 vaccine was given to participants in two doses. Prior SARS-CoV-2 infection was absent in the vaccine recipients, as shown by negative nucleocapsid antibodies. IL-2 medium was substituted for half the medium on days 3 and 7. Only in-frame clones appear in the TCRdb table, and some are missing; sequencing was by immunoSEQ multiplex PCR. This sample has approximately 70,000 clones; roughly 73% occur once, and the top ten carry roughly 2.1%. Study conclusions and caveats: Both infection-induced and vaccine-induced clones contracted markedly at late post-vaccination timepoints. Convalescent patients numbered few in the study; early post-infection timepoints were missing entirely.

The genes are TRBV28 and TRBJ1-5; D is unresolved. The receptor was derived from a human donor who received a COVID-19 vaccine. The sequencing here drew on CD4+ T cells from PBMCs cultured without peptide, taken after COVID-19 vaccination. This CDR3 reads CASLTGNQPQHF. The CDR3 DNA reads TGTGCCAGCCTTACGGGGAATCAGCCCCAGCATTTT.